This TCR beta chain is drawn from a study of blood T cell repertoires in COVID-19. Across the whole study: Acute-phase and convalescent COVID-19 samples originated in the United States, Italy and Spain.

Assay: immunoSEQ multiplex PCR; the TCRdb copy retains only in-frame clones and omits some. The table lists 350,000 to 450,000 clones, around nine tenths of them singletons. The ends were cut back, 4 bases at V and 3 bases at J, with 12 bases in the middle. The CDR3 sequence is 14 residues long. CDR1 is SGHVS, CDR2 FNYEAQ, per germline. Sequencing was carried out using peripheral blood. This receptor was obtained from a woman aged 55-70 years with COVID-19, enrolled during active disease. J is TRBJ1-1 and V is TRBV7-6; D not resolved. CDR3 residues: CASSSSDGDTEAFF. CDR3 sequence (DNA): TGTGCCAGCAGCTCCTCGGACGGGGACACTGAAGCTTTCTTT.